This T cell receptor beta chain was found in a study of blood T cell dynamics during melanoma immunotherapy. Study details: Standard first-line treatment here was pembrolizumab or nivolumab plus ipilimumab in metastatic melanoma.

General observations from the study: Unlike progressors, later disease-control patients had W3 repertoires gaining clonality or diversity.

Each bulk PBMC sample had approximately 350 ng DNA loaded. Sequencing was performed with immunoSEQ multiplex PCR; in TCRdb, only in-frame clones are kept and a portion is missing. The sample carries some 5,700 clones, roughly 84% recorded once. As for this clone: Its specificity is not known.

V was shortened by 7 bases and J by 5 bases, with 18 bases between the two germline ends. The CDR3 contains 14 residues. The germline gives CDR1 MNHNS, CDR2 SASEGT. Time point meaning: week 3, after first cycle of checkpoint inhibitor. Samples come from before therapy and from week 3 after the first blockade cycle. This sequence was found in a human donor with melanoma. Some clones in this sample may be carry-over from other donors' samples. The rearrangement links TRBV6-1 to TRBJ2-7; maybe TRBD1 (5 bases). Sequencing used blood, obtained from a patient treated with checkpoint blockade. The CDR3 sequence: CASMWGQVGDEQYF. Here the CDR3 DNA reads TGTGCCAGCATGTGGGGCCAGGTTGGCGACGAGCAGTACTTC.